A single sample gave rise to the 23 T cell receptor beta chains below, sequenced in a study of control samples from healthy donors and cancer patients. Data came from immunoSEQ multiplex PCR; TCRdb stores just in-frame clones and leaves some out. The data contain 110,000 to 150,000 clones, roughly 90% of them singletons. Sequencing was carried out using blood. All receptors come from a man aged 25-45 years in good health.

This sequence joins TRBV19 and TRBJ2-6; D gene ambiguous. This CDR3 is built from 14 residues. Germline CDR1 LNHDA, CDR2 SQIVND (reference sequence). Trimming shortened V by 7 bases and J by 4 bases, and 11 bases separated the two germline ends. CDR3 nucleotides: TGTGCCAGTAACCCCTATTTCGGGGCCAACGTCCTGACTTTC. Protein product: CASNPYFGANVLTF.

V and J are TRBV5-6 and TRBJ1-5; D unclear. The V end lost 5 bases, the J end lost 7 bases, and 16 bases lay between the germline ends. This CDR3 has 14 residues. CDR1 is SGHDT, CDR2 YYEEEE, per germline. CDR3: CASRLWEGYQPQHF. The CDR3 DNA reads TGTGCCAGCAGACTGTGGGAAGGGTACCAGCCCCAGCATTTT. Variable domain in full (rest from reference TRBV5-6 and TRBJ1-5): DAGVTQSPTHLIKTRGQQVTLRCSPKSGHDTVSWYQQALGQGPQFIFQYYEEEERQRGNFPDRFSGHQFPNYSSELNVNALLLGDSALYLCASRLWEGYQPQHFGDGTRLSIL.

As DNA, the CDR3 is TGTGCCAGCAGTTTGTCAGGGTATCAGCCCCAGCATTTT. Protein sequence: CASSLSGYQPQHF. The V call is TRBV12-3 or TRBV12-4, the J call TRBJ1-5; D is possibly TRBD1 (5 bases). CDR3 length: 13 residues. V shed 3 bases and J shed 5 bases, with 8 bases lying between them.

This sequence joins TRBV5-1 and TRBJ1-6; TRBD1 matches at 9 bases. This CDR3 has 15 residues. Germline CDR1 is SGHRS and CDR2 is YFSETQ. With 0 bases clipped from V and 9 bases from J, the junction kept 4 bases outside the gene matches. Here the CDR3 DNA reads TGCGCCAGCAGCTTGGAACAGGGGGCGCGTTCACCCCTCCACTTT. Protein product: CASSLEQGARSPLHF.

V is TRBV19 and J is TRBJ2-4, with unresolved D. Between the trimmed V and J ends, which lost 4 bases and 7 bases, there was a span of 11 bases. The CDR3 covers 13 residues. Germline V lookup: CDR1 LNHDA, CDR2 SQIVND (reference sequence). DNA of the CDR3: TGTGCCAGTAGTAGTGGCAGTTGGAACATTCAGTACTTC. This gives the protein CASSSGSWNIQYF.

The chain is built from TRBV4-1 and TRBJ1-1, with D perhaps matching TRBD1 (5 bases). Trimming stripped 2 bases from V and 6 bases from J, with 13 bases between. CDR1 is MGHRA and CDR2 is YSYEKL in the germline V gene. This CDR3 has 14 residues. Written as DNA, the CDR3 is TGCGCCAGCAGCCAATCCAGAGGGACCCCTGAAGCTTTCTTT. Translating gives CASSQSRGTPEAFF.

The chain employs TRBV30 and TRBJ2-5; D is unclear. The CDR3 is 11 amino acids. V lost 1 base to trimming and J lost 3 bases, with 3 bases between them. Germline CDR1 GTSNPN, CDR2 SVGIG (reference sequence). CDR3 loop: CAWSGEETQYF. The CDR3 region has the DNA TGTGCCTGGAGTGGAGAAGAGACCCAGTACTTC.

This clone appeared a few times. The chain carries TRBV25-1 and TRBJ2-7; the match to TRBD2 covers 7 bases. Trimming took 5 bases from V and 3 from J; bases not matched to a gene: 7. The CDR3 totals 14 residues. Germline V gene sequence: CDR1 MGHDK, CDR2 SYGVNS. In nucleotides, the CDR3 is TGTGCCAGCAGTTACGGCGGGAGCGACTACGAGCAGTACTTC. Translated: CASSYGGSDYEQYF.

This clone was seen only a few times. This chain connects TRBV4-2 to TRBJ1-3, with TRBD1 matching 8 bases. The CDR3 covers 18 residues. Germline CDR1 and CDR2: LGHNA and YNFKEQ. The junction had 11 bases not matched to a gene; V was cut back by 0 bases and J by 4 bases. The CDR3 here is CASSQEMIRQGKGNTIYF. For the CDR3, the DNA is TGTGCCAGCAGCCAAGAAATGATTCGACAGGGGAAAGGAAACACCATATATTTT.

The rearrangement uses TRBV7-9 and TRBJ2-7, with a possible D match to TRBD2 (5 bases). The length of the CDR3 is 12 residues. Germline V lookup: CDR1 SEHNR, CDR2 FQNEAQ (reference sequence). V was shortened by 8 bases and J by 2 bases, with 10 bases between the two germline ends. The CDR3 sequence: CASSDLTYEQYF. CDR3 nucleotides: TGTGCCAGCTCGGACTTAACCTACGAGCAGTACTTC.

The gene calls are TRBV24-1 and TRBJ2-2; TRBD1 matches 8 bases. This CDR3 is 15 amino acids long. Germline V gene data show CDR1 as KGHDR and CDR2 as SFDVKD. V dropped 3 bases and J dropped 5; count of bases not matched to a gene: 4. The CDR3 loop is CATSDPDRGTGELFF. The CDR3 region has the DNA TGTGCCACCAGTGATCCCGACAGGGGAACCGGGGAGCTGTTTTTT.

The rearrangement uses TRBV9 and TRBJ2-1; 11 bases map to TRBD2. After removal of 7 bases from V and 5 bases from J, the junction contained 8 bases not matched to a gene. This CDR3 region has 15 residues. The V gene's germline CDR1 is SGDLS and CDR2 YYNGEE. CDR3 sequence reads: CASGTTSGSHNEQFF. The CDR3 bases are TGTGCCAGCGGGACTACTAGCGGGAGCCACAATGAGCAGTTCTTC.

The V call is TRBV6-6, the J call TRBJ2-3, with D possibly being TRBD2 (6 bases). Per the germline V gene, CDR1 is MNHNY and CDR2 is SVGAGI (reference sequence). With 6 bases removed from V and 4 bases from J, the gap between germline ends came to 14 bases. This CDR3 is 14 amino acids long. CDR3 protein: CASRAGRLADTQYF. The CDR3 coding sequence is TGTGCCAGCAGGGCGGGGAGGTTAGCAGATACGCAGTATTTT.

The chain combines TRBV5-1 with TRBJ1-1; TRBD1 might be the D (6 bases). The CDR3 is made up of 14 amino acids. V gave up 4 bases and J gave up 3 bases, with 13 bases separating them. From germline, CDR1 is SGHRS and CDR2 YFSETQ. CDR3 DNA: TGCGCCAGCAGCATCACAGGGTCTGACACTGAAGCTTTCTTT. Protein product: CASSITGSDTEAFF.

The V and J genes are TRBV9 and TRBJ1-1; no reliable D call. The V gene lost 2 bases and the J gene lost 7 bases, with 12 bases spanning the gap. CDR1 is SGDLS, CDR2 YYNGEE, per germline. The CDR3 contains 13 residues. Here the CDR3 reads CASSVGVKSEAFF. In DNA form, the CDR3 reads TGTGCCAGCAGCGTTGGGGTTAAGAGTGAAGCTTTCTTT.

This chain links TRBV20-1 with TRBJ2-3, with 9 positions matching TRBD1. V lost 3 bases and J lost 3; bases outside the gene matches: 4. Germline values: CDR1 DFQATT, CDR2 SNEGSKA (reference sequence). The CDR3 consists of 14 residues. This chain's CDR3 is CSASKDRGTDTQYF. CDR3 DNA: TGCAGTGCTAGTAAGGACAGGGGTACAGATACGCAGTATTTT.

This clone has only one observation. The chain joins TRBV7-6 to TRBJ1-4; no definite D call. CDR3 length: 16 residues. V was pared by 1 base and J by 6 bases, with 15 bases between. Germline CDR1 SGHVS, CDR2 FNYEAQ. The CDR3 DNA reads TGTGCCAGCAGCTTAGGGCCGCCTGGGAGGGATGAAAAACTGTTTTTT. This translates into CASSLGPPGRDEKLFF.

The CDR3 coding sequence is TGCGCCAGCAGCCCTGGACTAGCGGGAGCTCAGGAGACCCAGTACTTC. Translation gives CASSPGLAGAQETQYF. The genes are TRBV4-1 and TRBJ2-5, with TRBD2 identical over 13 bases. The CDR3 is 16 amino acids. The trim removed 4 bases at V and 5 bases at J, leaving 7 bases unmatched. From germline, CDR1 is MGHRA and CDR2 YSYEKL.

V gene TRBV4-1 combines with J gene TRBJ2-5, with D unresolved. The germline V gene has CDR1 MGHRA and CDR2 YSYEKL. This CDR3 is 14 amino acids long. V shed 4 bases and J shed 3 bases, with 12 bases lying between them. The CDR3 coding sequence is TGCGCCAGCAGCCCCTCACCACCGAAAGAGACCCAGTACTTC. Protein: CASSPSPPKETQYF.

The chain carries TRBV4-1 and TRBJ2-2; D is unresolved. The CDR3 extends over 13 amino acids. Germline values: CDR1 MGHRA, CDR2 YSYEKL. The V and J ends lost 1 base and 4 bases respectively, with 4 bases between them. The CDR3 here is CASSQVVTGELFF. The CDR3, as DNA: TGCGCCAGCAGCCAAGTAGTCACCGGGGAGCTGTTTTTT.

The V and J genes are TRBV4-3 and TRBJ2-7; D uncertain. V gave up 1 base and J gave up 1 base, with 8 bases separating them. Germline V gene sequence: CDR1 LGHNA, CDR2 YSLEER. CDR3 size: 14 residues. CDR3 in DNA: TGCGCCAGCAGCCAAGTAGGCCCTTCCTACGAGCAGTACTTC. Translating gives CASSQVGPSYEQYF.

The rearrangement links TRBV7-2 to TRBJ2-7, with no clear D. V lost 5 bases, J lost 2 bases, and 13 bases lay in between. The CDR3 loop spans 14 amino acids. Germline V lookup: CDR1 SGHTA, CDR2 FQGNSA. CDR3 DNA sequence: TGTGCCAGCAGCCCCTCTCCAGCTACCTACGAGCAGTACTTC. Residues: CASSPSPATYEQYF.

The chain is built from TRBV12-3 or TRBV12-4 and TRBJ2-7; D gene uncertain. Trimming cost V 2 bases and J 2 bases, with 7 bases left between them. The CDR3 has 13 amino acids. CDR3 protein: CASSLLGTYEQYF. The CDR3 DNA reads as TGTGCCAGCAGTTTATTGGGAACCTACGAGCAGTACTTC.